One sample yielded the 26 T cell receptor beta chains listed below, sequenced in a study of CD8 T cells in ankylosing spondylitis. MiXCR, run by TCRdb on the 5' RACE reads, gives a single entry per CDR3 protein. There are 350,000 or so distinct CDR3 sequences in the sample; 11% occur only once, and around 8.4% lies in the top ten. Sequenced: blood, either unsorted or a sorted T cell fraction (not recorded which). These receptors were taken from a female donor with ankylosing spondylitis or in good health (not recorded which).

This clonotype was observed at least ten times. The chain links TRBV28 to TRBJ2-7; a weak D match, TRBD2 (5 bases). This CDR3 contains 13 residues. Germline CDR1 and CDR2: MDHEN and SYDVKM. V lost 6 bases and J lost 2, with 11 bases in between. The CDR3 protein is CASRKLVPYEQYF. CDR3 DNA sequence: TGTGCCAGCAGAAAACTAGTCCCCTACGAGCAGTACTTC.

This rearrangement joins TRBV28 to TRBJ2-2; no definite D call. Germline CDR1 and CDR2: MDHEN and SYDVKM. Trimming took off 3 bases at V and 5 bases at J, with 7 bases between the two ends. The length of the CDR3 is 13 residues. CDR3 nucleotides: TGTGCCAGCAGTTTTCTCCTAACCGGGGAGCTGTTTTTT. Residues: CASSFLLTGELFF.

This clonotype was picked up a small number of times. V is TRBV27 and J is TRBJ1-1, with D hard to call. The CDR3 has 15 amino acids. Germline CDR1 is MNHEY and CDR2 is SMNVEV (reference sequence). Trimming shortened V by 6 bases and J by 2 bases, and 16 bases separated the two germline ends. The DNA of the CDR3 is TGTGCCAGCAGCTTACTACCCAGTCGAAACACTGAAGCTTTCTTT. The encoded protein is CASSLLPSRNTEAFF.

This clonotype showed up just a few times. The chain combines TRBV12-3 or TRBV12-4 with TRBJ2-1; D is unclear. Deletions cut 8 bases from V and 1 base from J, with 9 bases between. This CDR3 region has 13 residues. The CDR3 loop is CASWLSSYNEQFF. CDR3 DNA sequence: TGTGCCAGCTGGTTGAGTTCCTACAATGAGCAGTTCTTC.

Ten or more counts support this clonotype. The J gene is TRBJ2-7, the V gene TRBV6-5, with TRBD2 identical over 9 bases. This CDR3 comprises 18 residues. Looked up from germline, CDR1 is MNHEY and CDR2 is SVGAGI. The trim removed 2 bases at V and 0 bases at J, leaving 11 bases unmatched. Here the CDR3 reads CASSYAKGGTSFSYEQYF. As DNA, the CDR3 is TGTGCCAGCAGTTACGCAAAGGGTGGGACTAGCTTCTCCTACGAGCAGTACTTC.

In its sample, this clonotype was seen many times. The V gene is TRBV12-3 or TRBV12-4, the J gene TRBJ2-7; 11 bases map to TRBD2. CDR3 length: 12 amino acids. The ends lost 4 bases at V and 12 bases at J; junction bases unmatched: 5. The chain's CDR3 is CASSSRLAGRYF. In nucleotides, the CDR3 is TGTGCCAGCAGTTCCCGACTAGCGGGAAGGTACTTC.

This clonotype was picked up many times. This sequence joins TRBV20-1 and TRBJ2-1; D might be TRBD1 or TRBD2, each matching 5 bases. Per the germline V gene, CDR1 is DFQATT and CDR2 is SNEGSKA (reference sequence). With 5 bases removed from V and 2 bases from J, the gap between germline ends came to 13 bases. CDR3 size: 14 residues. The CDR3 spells CSAPLRGAYNEQFF. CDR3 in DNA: TGCAGTGCTCCCCTCCGGGGCGCCTACAATGAGCAGTTCTTC.

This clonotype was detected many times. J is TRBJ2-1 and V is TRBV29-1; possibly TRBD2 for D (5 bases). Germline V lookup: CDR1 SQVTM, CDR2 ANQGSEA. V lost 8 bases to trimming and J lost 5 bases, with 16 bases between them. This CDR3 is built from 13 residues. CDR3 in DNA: TGCAGCCCCCGAGGGTCTACCAACAATGAGCAGTTCTTC. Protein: CSPRGSTNNEQFF.

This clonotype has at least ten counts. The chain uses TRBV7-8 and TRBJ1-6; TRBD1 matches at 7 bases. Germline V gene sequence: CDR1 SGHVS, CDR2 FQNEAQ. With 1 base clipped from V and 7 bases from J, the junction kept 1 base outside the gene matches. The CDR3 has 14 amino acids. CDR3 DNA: TGTGCCAGCAGCTTAGGGGACAGAAATTCACCCCTCCACTTT. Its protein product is CASSLGDRNSPLHF.

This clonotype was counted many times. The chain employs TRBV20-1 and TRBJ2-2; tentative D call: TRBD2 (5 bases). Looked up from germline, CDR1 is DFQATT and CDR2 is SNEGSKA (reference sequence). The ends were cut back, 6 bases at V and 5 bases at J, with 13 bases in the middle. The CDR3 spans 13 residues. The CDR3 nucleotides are TGCAGTGCCCAAATCCGGAGGACCGGGGAGCTGTTTTTT. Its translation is CSAQIRRTGELFF.

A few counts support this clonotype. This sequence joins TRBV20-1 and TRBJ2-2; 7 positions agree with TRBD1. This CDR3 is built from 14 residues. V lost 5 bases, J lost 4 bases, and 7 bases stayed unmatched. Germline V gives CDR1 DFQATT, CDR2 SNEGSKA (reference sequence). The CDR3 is CSAADRASTGELFF. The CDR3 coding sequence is TGCAGTGCTGCTGACAGGGCAAGCACCGGGGAGCTGTTTTTT.

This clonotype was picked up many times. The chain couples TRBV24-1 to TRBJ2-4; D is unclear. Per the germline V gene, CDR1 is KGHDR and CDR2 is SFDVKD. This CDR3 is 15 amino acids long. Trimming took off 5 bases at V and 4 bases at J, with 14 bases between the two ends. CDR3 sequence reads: CATSVGSLPKNIQYF. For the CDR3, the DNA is TGTGCCACCAGTGTAGGTTCCCTACCTAAAAACATTCAGTACTTC.

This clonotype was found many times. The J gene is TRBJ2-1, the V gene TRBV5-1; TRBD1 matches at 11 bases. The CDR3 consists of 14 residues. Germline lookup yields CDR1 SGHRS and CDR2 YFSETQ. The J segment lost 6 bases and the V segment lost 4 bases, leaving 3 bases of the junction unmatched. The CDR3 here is CASSVGQGGNEQFF. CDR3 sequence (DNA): TGCGCCAGCAGCGTGGGACAGGGGGGCAATGAGCAGTTCTTC.

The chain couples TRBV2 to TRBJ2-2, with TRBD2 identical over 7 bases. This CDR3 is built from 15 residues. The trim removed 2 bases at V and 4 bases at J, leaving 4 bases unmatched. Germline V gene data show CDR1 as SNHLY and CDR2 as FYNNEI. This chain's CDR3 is CASSEREGGTGELFF. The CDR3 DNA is TGTGCCAGCAGTGAAAGGGAGGGCGGCACCGGGGAGCTGTTTTTT.

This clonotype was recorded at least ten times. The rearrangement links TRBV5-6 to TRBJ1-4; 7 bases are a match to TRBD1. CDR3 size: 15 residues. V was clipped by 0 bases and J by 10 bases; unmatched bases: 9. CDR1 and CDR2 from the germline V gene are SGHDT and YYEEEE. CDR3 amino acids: CASSLVGTAGGKLFF. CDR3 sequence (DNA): TGTGCCAGCAGCTTGGTTGGGACAGCCGGGGGAAAACTGTTTTTT.

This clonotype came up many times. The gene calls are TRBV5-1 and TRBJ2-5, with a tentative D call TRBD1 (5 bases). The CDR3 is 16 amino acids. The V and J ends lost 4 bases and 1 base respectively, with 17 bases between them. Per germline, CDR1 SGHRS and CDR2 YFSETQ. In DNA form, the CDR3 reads TGCGCCAGCAGCCCTAGTGATCGGACAAGCCAAGAGACCCAGTACTTC. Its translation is CASSPSDRTSQETQYF.

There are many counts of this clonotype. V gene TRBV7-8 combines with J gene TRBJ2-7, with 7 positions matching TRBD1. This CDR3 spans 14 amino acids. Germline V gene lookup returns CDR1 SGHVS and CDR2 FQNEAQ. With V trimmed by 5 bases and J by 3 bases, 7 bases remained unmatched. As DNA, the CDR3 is TGTGCCAGCAGCCGAACGGGACAGTACTACGAGCAGTACTTC. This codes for CASSRTGQYYEQYF.

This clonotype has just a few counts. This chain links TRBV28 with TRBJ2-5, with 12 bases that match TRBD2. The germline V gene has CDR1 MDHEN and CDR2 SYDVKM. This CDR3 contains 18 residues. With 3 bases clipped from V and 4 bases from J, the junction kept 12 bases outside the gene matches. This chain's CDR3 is CASSLSRASGRGAETQYF. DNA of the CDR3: TGTGCCAGCAGTTTGTCCCGAGCTAGCGGGAGGGGAGCAGAGACCCAGTACTTC.

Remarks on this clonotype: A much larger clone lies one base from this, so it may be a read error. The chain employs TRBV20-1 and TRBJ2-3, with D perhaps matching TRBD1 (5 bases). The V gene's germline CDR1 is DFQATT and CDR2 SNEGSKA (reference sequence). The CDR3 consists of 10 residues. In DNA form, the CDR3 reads TGCAGTACCTACACAGGTACGCAGTATTTT. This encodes CSTYTGTQYF.

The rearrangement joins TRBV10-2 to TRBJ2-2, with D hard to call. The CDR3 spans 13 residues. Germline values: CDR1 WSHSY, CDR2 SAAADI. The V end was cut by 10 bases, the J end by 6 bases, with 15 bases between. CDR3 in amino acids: CATRKETSGELFF. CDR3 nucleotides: TGCGCCACCCGAAAGGAGACCTCCGGGGAGCTGTTTTTT.

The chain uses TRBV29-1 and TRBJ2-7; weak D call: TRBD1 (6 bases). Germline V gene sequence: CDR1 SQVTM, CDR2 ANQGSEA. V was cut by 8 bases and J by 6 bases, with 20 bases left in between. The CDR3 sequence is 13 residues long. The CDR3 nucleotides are TGCAGCACCTCCAGGGGTCCAGCAGCCGAGCAGTACTTC. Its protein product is CSTSRGPAAEQYF.

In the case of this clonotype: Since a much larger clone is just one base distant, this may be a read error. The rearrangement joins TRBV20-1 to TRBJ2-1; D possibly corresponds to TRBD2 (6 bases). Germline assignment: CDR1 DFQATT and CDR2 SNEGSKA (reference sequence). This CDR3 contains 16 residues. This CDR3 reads CCARALRAGSHNEQFF. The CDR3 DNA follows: TGCTGTGCTAGAGCCCTCCGGGCGGGATCTCACAATGAGCAGTTCTTC.

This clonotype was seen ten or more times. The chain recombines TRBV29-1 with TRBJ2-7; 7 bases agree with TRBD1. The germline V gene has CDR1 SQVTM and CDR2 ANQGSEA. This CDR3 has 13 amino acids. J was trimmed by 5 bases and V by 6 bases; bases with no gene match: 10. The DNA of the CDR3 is TGCAGCGTCGGTAGGACAGGTCGGGACGAGCAGTACTTC. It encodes CSVGRTGRDEQYF.

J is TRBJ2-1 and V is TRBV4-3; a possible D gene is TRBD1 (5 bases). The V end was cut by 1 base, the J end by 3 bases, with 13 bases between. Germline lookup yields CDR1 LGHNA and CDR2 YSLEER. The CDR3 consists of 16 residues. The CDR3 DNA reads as TGCGCCAGCAGCCAAGGGCAGGGAACCCTCTACAATGAGCAGTTCTTC. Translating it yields CASSQGQGTLYNEQFF.

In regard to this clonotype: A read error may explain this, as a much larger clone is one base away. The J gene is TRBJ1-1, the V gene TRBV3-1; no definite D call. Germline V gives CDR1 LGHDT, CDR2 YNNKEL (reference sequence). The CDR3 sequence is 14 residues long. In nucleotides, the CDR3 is TGTGCCAACAGCCAAGTCGGCGGGGACACTGAAGCTTTCTTT. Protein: CANSQVGGDTEAFF.

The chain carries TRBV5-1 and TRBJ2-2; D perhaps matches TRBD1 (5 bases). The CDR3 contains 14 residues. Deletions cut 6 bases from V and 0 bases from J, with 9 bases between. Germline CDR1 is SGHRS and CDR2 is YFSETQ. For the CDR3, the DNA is TGCGCCAGCATCTTAGGGGCGAACACCGGGGAGCTGTTTTTT. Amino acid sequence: CASILGANTGELFF.